This T cell receptor (beta chain) came from a study of response to subunit inactivated influenza vaccine. The CDR3 covers 14 residues. In germline, CDR1 is SGHTA, CDR2 FQGNSA. The trim removed 5 bases at V and 5 bases at J, leaving 7 bases unmatched. A single record per CDR3 protein comes from TCRdb applying MiXCR to the RT-PCR reads. The sample lists roughly 620,000 distinct CDR3 sequences; 11% were seen once. The same specimen was also included in a second study, on T cells expressing NK-cell markers. That study reports: TCR beta cDNA was generated via 5'RACE template switching incorporating UMIs. All TCR beta repertoires analysed originated from sorted CD3+CD56+NKG2C+, CD3+CD56+NKG2C- and CD3+CD56-NKG2C+ T cells. As a fraction of CD8+ T cells, dominant NKG2C+ clonotypes reached roughly 1.0-8% in 5 to 7 donors. These clonotypes, the leaders elsewhere, also led the CD3+CD56-NKG2C+ fraction in a handful of donors.

The chain links TRBV7-2 to TRBJ2-5, with 8 bases aligning to TRBD2. The sequences come from PBMCs from blood, collected on the day of vaccination. This clonotype was obtained from a man between 45 and 60 years old who received an inactivated influenza vaccine. Written as DNA, the CDR3 is TGTGCCAGCAGCCGGTATAGCGGGGCCGAGACCCAGTACTTC. Translation: CASSRYSGAETQYF.